This T cell receptor (beta chain) came from a study of graft-versus-host responses after intestinal transplantation. In the study overall: Grafts were multivisceral, liver-intestinal, or isolated intestinal. Induction with anti-thymocyte globulin, then tacrolimus and steroids for about 3 years, was given to all recipients. Study-level points and caveats: Detected in recipient marrow were GvH clones, some of which were first observed in ileum or blood. Allografts from individuals with graft-donor T cell macrochimerism displayed high graft-versus-host to host-versus-graft clonal ratios.

With respect to this clone: Its specificity is unknown.

The repertoire was sequenced with immunoSEQ multiplex PCR; TCRdb's copy has only in-frame clones and lacks some. The top ten hold around 0.19% of the sample, which has 150,000 or so clones, 80% to 95% seen once. The trim removed 1 base at V and 3 bases at J, leaving 2 bases unmatched. There are 15 residues in the CDR3. Germline CDR1 LGHNA, CDR2 YSLEER. Sample: unstimulated CD4+ T cells sorted from spleen or lymph node cells, taken before intestinal transplant. The chain couples TRBV4-3 to TRBJ2-1; 8 nucleotides match TRBD2. This clonotype was obtained from a human donor who received an intestinal transplant. CDR3 bases: TGCGCCAGCAGCCAAGTACTAGCGGACTACAATGAGCAGTTCTTC. As protein: CASSQVLADYNEQFF.